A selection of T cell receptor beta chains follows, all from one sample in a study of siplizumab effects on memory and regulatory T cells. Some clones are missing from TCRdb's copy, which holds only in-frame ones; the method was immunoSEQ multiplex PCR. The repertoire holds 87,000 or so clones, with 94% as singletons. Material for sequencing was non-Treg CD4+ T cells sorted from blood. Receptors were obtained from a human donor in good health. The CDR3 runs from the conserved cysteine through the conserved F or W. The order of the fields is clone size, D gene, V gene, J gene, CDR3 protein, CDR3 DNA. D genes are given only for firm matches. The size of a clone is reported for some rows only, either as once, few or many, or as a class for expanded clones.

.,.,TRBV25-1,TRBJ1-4,CASSPRNGIEKLFF,TGTGCCAGCAGTCCCCGCAATGGGATTGAAAAACTGTTTTTT
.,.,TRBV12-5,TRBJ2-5,CASGPSGQETQYF,TGTGCTAGTGGTCCCTCCGGACAAGAGACCCAGTACTTC
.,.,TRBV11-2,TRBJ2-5,CASSSSERERETQYF,TGTGCCAGCAGCTCGTCTGAGAGGGAGAGGGAGACCCAGTACTTC
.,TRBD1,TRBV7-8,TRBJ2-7,CASSLGQGAYEQYF,TGTGCCAGCAGCTTGGGACAGGGGGCTTACGAGCAGTACTTC
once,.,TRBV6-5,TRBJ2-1,CASKADYNEQFF,TGTGCCAGCAAGGCAGATTACAATGAGCAGTTCTTC
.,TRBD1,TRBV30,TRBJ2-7,CAWHRGPYEQYF,TGTGCCTGGCACAGGGGGCCCTACGAGCAGTACTTC
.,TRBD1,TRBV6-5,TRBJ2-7,CASRTRDRGYEQYF,TGTGCCAGCAGGACCCGGGACAGGGGCTACGAGCAGTACTTC
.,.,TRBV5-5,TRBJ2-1,CASSLEGWAYNEQFF,TGTGCCAGCAGCTTGGAGGGATGGGCCTACAATGAGCAGTTCTTC
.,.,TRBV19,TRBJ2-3,CASSLQGSTDTQYF,TGTGCCAGTAGCCTACAGGGTTCCACAGATACGCAGTATTTT
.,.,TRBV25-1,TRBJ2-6,CASSGGQSSSGANVLTF,TGTGCCAGCAGTGGAGGACAGAGTAGCTCTGGGGCCAACGTCCTGACTTTC
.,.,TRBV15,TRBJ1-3,CATSTAEGNTIYF,TGTGCCACCTCGACAGCCGAAGGAAACACCATATATTTT
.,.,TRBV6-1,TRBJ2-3,CASHLGNTDTQYF,TGTGCCAGCCACCTGGGGAACACAGATACGCAGTATTTT
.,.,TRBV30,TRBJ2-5,CAWSPEGETQYF,TGTGCCTGGAGTCCCGAGGGAGAGACCCAGTACTTC
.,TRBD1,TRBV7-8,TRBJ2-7,CASTLPGTGGNEQYF,TGTGCCAGCACCCTACCAGGGACAGGGGGCAACGAGCAGTACTTC
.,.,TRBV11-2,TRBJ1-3,CASSPDRVSGNTIYF,TGTGCCAGCAGCCCCGACCGGGTCTCTGGAAACACCATATATTTT
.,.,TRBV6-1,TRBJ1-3,CASSGRRGNTIYF,TGTGCCAGCAGCGGCCGGAGGGGAAACACCATATATTTT
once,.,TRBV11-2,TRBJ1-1,CASSPRASSNTEAFF,TGTGCCAGCAGCCCAAGGGCGTCCTCGAACACTGAAGCTTTCTTT
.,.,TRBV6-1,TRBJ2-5,CASSAMAQETQYF,TGTGCCAGCAGTGCGATGGCCCAAGAGACCCAGTACTTC
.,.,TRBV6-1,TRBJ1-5,CASSESGGEFQPQHF,TGTGCCAGCAGTGAAAGTGGCGGGGAATTTCAGCCCCAGCATTTT
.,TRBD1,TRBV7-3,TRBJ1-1,CASSFGQGGEAFF,TGTGCCAGCAGCTTCGGGCAGGGGGGAGAAGCTTTCTTT
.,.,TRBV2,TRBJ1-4,CASARTLQVVGKLFF,TGTGCCAGCGCCCGAACCCTGCAGGTTGTGGGGAAACTGTTTTTT
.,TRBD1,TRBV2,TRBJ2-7,CASSVRWDRAYEQYF,TGTGCCAGCAGTGTACGATGGGACAGAGCCTACGAGCAGTACTTC
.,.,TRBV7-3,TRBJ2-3,CASSLLGKEQYF,TGTGCCAGCAGCTTACTGGGAAAGGAGCAGTATTTT
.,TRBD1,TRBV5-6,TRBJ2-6,CASSKQGYGANVLTF,TGTGCCAGCAGCAAACAGGGGTACGGGGCCAACGTCCTGACTTTC
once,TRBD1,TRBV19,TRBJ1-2,CASRLTGGYGYTF,TGTGCCAGTAGACTGACAGGGGGCTATGGCTACACCTTC
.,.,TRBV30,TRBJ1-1,CAWSGTDTEAFF,TGTGCCTGGAGTGGAACAGACACTGAAGCTTTCTTT
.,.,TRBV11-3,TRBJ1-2,CASSLDTGSYGYTF,TGTGCCAGCAGCTTAGACACGGGGTCCTATGGCTACACCTTC
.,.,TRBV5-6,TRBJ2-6,CASRQRLGVGANVLTF,TGTGCCAGCAGACAAAGGTTGGGAGTTGGGGCCAACGTCCTGACTTTC
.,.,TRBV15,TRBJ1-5,CATSREQGIIQPQHF,TGTGCCACCAGCAGAGAACAGGGTATTATTCAGCCCCAGCATTTT
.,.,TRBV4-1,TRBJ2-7,CASSQKDNSYEQYF,TGCGCCAGCAGCCAAAAAGACAATTCCTACGAGCAGTACTTC
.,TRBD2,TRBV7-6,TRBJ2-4,CASSLGSGGLNIQYF,TGTGCCAGCAGCTTGGGTAGCGGGGGGTTAAACATTCAGTACTTC
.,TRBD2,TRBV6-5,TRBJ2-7,CASSYSAGAYEQYF,TGTGCCAGCAGTTACTCAGCGGGAGCCTACGAGCAGTACTTC
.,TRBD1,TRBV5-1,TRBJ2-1,CASSSGTAGDEQFF,TGCGCCAGCAGCTCCGGGACAGCCGGCGATGAGCAGTTCTTC
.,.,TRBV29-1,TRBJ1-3,CSVGERTRGNTIYF,TGCAGCGTTGGGGAAAGGACTCGGGGAAACACCATATATTTT
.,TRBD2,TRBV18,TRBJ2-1,CASSPLGGAYNEQFF,TGTGCCAGCTCACCCCTTGGGGGGGCCTACAATGAGCAGTTCTTC
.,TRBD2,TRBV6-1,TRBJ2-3,CASIRTSGGADTQYF,TGTGCCAGCATACGGACTAGCGGGGGGGCAGATACGCAGTATTTT
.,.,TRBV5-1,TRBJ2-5,CASSLQGLGQETQYF,TGCGCCAGCAGCTTGCAGGGGCTGGGGCAAGAGACCCAGTACTTC